The present TCR beta chain was sequenced within a study of blood T cell repertoires in COVID-19. After removal of 3 bases from V and 0 bases from J, the junction contained 6 bases not matched to a gene. Germline CDR1 is SGHRS and CDR2 is YFSETQ. This CDR3 has 16 residues. Under the authors' procedure: It was from reference gene primer amplification that nucleated cell counts were estimated. Sequencing used immunoSEQ multiplex PCR; TCRdb keeps in-frame clones, though not all of them. The DNA was the basis for D and trimming; V, J and clone size are from that table. This table holds around 130,000 clones, around 83% found once.

The genes are TRBV5-1 and TRBJ1-3; the match to TRBD1 covers 7 bases. What was sequenced was PBMCs or T cells enriched from blood (not recorded which). The sequence was obtained from a man in his thirties or forties who had recovered from COVID-19. The CDR3 here is CASSSGQTLSGNTIYF. CDR3 sequence (DNA): TGCGCCAGCAGCTCGGGACAGACGCTCTCTGGAAACACCATATATTTT.